The T cell receptor (beta chain) described here comes from a study of cytomegalovirus exposure and HLA in healthy donors. Study-level findings and limits: Cytomegalovirus-associated status was assigned to about 160 TCR beta chains. Across HLA loci, a later analysis found differing TCR association rates, with DRB1 most and HLA-C fewest.

The PCR used 60 Vbeta and 13 Jbeta primers. Sequenced by immunoSEQ multiplex PCR; TCRdb stores in-frame clones only, minus some. The table has approximately 110,000 clones, about 73% seen once. The ends were cut back, 2 bases at V and 2 bases at J, with 11 bases in the middle. The CDR3 extends over 15 amino acids. The germline V gene has CDR1 SGHTA and CDR2 FQGNSA. Notes on this clone: The antigen is not known.

Sequences were obtained from PBMCs. The V call is TRBV7-2, the J call TRBJ2-3; TRBD1 is a possible D gene (6 bases). The sequence was collected from a woman in her thirties or forties in good health and CMV-seronegative. CDR3 in amino acids: CASSLPAGDTDTQYF. CDR3 nucleotide sequence: TGTGCCAGCAGCTTACCGGCAGGGGACACAGATACGCAGTATTTT.